The 6 T cell receptor beta chains reported below all come from one sample, sequenced in a study of vaccination and CD4 T cells after COVID-19. Stated treatment: roughly ten-day PBMC culture with coronavirus spike peptide pools or control peptides (ViraFEST assay). Their target antigens are unknown. Cultured CD4+ T cell DNA underwent sequencing with the Oncomine TCR Beta short-read assay. Each CDR3 protein gets one entry after TCRdb re-called the PCR reads with MiXCR. Among about 15,000 distinct CDR3 sequences listed, roughly 54% were seen once. The sequenced sample was CD4+ T cells from blood, cultured in vitro. The receptors shown here come from a human donor who had recovered from COVID-19.

This sequence joins TRBV9 and TRBJ2-2, with D hard to call. The CDR3 sequence is 12 residues long. CDR1 SGDLS and CDR2 YYNGEE come from the germline V gene. The germline V and J ends were trimmed by 2 bases and 4 bases, with 3 bases remaining between them. The CDR3 DNA follows: TGTGCCAGCAGCGTTCGCACCGGGGAGCTGTTTTTT. Residues: CASSVRTGELFF.

This clonotype has only a few counts. This rearrangement joins TRBV20-1 to TRBJ1-5; 7 bases map to TRBD1. V dropped 4 bases and J dropped 5; count of bases not matched to a gene: 11. The CDR3 runs 15 residues. In germline, CDR1 is DFQATT, CDR2 SNEGSKA (reference sequence). In nucleotides, the CDR3 is TGCAGTGCTACCCAGGGGGGGTCTTTGGATCAGCCCCAGCATTTT. Its protein is CSATQGGSLDQPQHF.

The gene calls are TRBV11-3 and TRBJ1-6, with 9 bases aligning to TRBD1. V was clipped by 2 bases and J by 13 bases; unmatched bases: 12. The CDR3 contains 16 residues. Germline CDR1 is SGHNT and CDR2 is YENEEA. The CDR3 coding sequence is TGTGCCAGCAGCTTATCCGGGGACAGGGCGACGGCCCCCCTCCACTTT. It encodes CASSLSGDRATAPLHF.

The chain carries TRBV6-2 or TRBV6-3 and TRBJ1-5; D remains ambiguous. This CDR3 is built from 13 residues. Trimming cost V 2 bases and J 4 bases, with 6 bases left between them. CDR1 and CDR2 from the germline V gene are MNHEY and SVGEGT. The DNA for the CDR3 is TGTGCCAGCAGTTACAAGCATAATCAGCCCCAGCATTTT. Protein: CASSYKHNQPQHF.

This clonotype was found a few times. The chain links TRBV6-1 to TRBJ1-1; D remains ambiguous. Trimming took off 7 bases at V and 0 bases at J, with 9 bases between the two ends. Germline V gives CDR1 MNHNS, CDR2 SASEGT. This CDR3 contains 13 residues. CDR3 sequence: CASTGRLNTEAFF. The CDR3 DNA sequence: TGTGCCAGCACCGGACGGTTGAACACTGAAGCTTTCTTT.

The chain couples TRBV5-8 to TRBJ2-5, with unresolved D. The germline V gene encodes CDR1 SGHTS and CDR2 YDEGEE. Trimming took 4 bases from V and 1 from J, leaving 11 bases between them. This CDR3 has 14 amino acids. The CDR3 loop reads CASSGKGGQETQYF. The CDR3, as DNA: TGTGCCAGCAGCGGGAAGGGCGGCCAAGAGACCCAGTACTTC.